This TCR beta chain was sequenced in a study of T cell changes during pregnancy in multiple sclerosis. The repertoire was sequenced with immunoSEQ multiplex PCR; TCRdb's copy has only in-frame clones and lacks some. The sample includes under 90,000 clones, around 94% of them seen just once. Germline assignment: CDR1 MGHRA and CDR2 YSYEKL. This CDR3 is built from 18 residues. J gave up 4 bases and V 4 bases, and 16 bases lay outside the gene matches. The sample consisted of peripheral blood, taken in the second trimester of pregnancy. V and J are TRBV4-1 and TRBJ2-7; 10 nucleotides match TRBD2. The clonotype originates from a female donor in good health, enrolled as a control in a pregnancy study. CDR3 DNA sequence: TGCGCCAGCAGCCCCCGATCTAGCGGGGGCCTGGAGGGTTACGAGCAGTACTTC. Amino acids: CASSPRSSGGLEGYEQYF.